Each of the 28 T cell receptor beta chains below was sequenced from the same sample in a study of Ad26.COV2.S vaccination and SARS-CoV-2 variants. Sequenced by immunoSEQ multiplex PCR; TCRdb stores in-frame clones only, minus some. The sample has approximately 300,000 clones, just under 85% seen once. Treatment given: about 20 received Ad26.COV2.S at low or high dose, single or two shots; roughly five received placebo; per-sample allocation not given. The investigators took samples on day 63 after the first vaccine or placebo injection. The sequencing used peripheral blood, collected in a trial of Ad26.COV2.S vaccine versus placebo. The source of these receptors is a person aged 18 to 59 who received the Ad26.COV2.S COVID-19 vaccine or a placebo.

The chain joins TRBV30 to TRBJ2-1, with 8 bases lining up with TRBD2. Looked up from germline, CDR1 is GTSNPN and CDR2 is SVGIG (reference sequence). CDR3 length: 13 residues. Germline trimming cut 3 bases from V and 8 bases from J; bases unmatched to any gene: 6. The chain's CDR3 is CAWSARRGDEQFF. The CDR3 DNA sequence: TGTGCCTGGAGCGCACGGCGGGGGGATGAGCAGTTCTTC.

In this sample, this clone turned up once. The rearrangement joins TRBV11-2 to TRBJ1-1, with 7 positions matching TRBD1. V gave up 5 bases and J gave up 4 bases; unmatched junction bases: 13. CDR3 length: 16 amino acids. Germline values: CDR1 SGHAT, CDR2 FQNNGV. The CDR3 protein is CASSVYRPTGVTEAFF. The CDR3 DNA reads as TGTGCCAGCAGCGTATACCGACCTACAGGGGTCACTGAAGCTTTCTTT. Looking up the rest from reference TRBV11-2 and TRBJ1-1 gives the full variable domain: EAGVAQSPRYKIIEKRQSVAFWCNPISGHATLYWYQQILGQGPKLLIQFQNNGVVDDSQLPKDRFSAERLKGVDSTLKIQPAKLEDSAVYLCASSVYRPTGVTEAFFGQGTRLTVV.

The chain carries TRBV20-1 and TRBJ1-5, with D possibly TRBD1 on 5 matching bases. The CDR3 spans 15 residues. The ends were cut back, 3 bases at V and 1 base at J, with 13 bases in the middle. Germline CDR1 reads DFQATT; CDR2 reads SNEGSKA (reference sequence). Here the CDR3 reads CSASGEGQSNQPQHF. The CDR3 DNA is TGCAGTGCTAGTGGGGAGGGGCAAAGCAATCAGCCCCAGCATTTT.

V usage is TRBV28 and J usage is TRBJ1-1; D may be TRBD1 (5 bases). Per the germline V gene, CDR1 is MDHEN and CDR2 is SYDVKM. V was pared by 7 bases and J by 2 bases, with 26 bases between. The CDR3 spans 18 residues. The CDR3 sequence: CASTLRTSSGPSNTEAFF. CDR3 DNA sequence: TGTGCCAGCACCCTTCGGACAAGTTCGGGGCCAAGCAACACTGAAGCTTTCTTT. The entire variable domain, with the rest obtained from reference TRBV28 and TRBJ1-1, is as follows: DVKVTQSSRYLVKRTGEKVFLECVQDMDHENMFWYRQDPGLGLRLIYFSYDVKMKEKGDIPEGYSVSREKKERFSLILESASTNQTSMYLCASTLRTSSGPSNTEAFFGQGTRLTVV.

This chain joins TRBV7-3 and TRBJ2-5; TRBD2 matches 8 bases. Trimming took 5 bases from V and 2 from J; bases not matched to a gene: 4. The CDR3 has 14 amino acids. From germline, CDR1 is SGHTA and CDR2 FQGTGA. The CDR3 protein is CASSPAGGQETQYF. CDR3 in DNA: TGTGCCAGCAGCCCGGCGGGGGGACAAGAGACCCAGTACTTC.

The gene calls are TRBV29-1 and TRBJ2-6; no definite D call. Germline V gene sequence: CDR1 SQVTM, CDR2 ANQGSEA. The V end was cut by 4 bases, the J end by 0 bases, with 7 bases between. The CDR3 loop spans 14 amino acids. CDR3 bases: TGCAGCGTTGCAGGTGCCTCTGGGGCCAACGTCCTGACTTTC. Translated: CSVAGASGANVLTF.

The chain links TRBV10-1 to TRBJ2-3; D is unresolved. Per the germline V gene, CDR1 is WNHNN and CDR2 is SYGVQD (reference sequence). The CDR3 loop spans 13 amino acids. Trimming left V 8 bases short and J 4 bases short, with 13 bases between. The CDR3 region is CASSRDRSDTQYF. DNA for the CDR3: TGCGCCAGCTCACGAGATAGGTCAGATACGCAGTATTTT.

This clone showed up just once. The chain couples TRBV5-6 to TRBJ2-2; D not resolved. Trimming took off 4 bases at V and 5 bases at J, with 21 bases between the two ends. This CDR3 has 17 amino acids. Germline lookup yields CDR1 SGHDT and CDR2 YYEEEE. CDR3 sequence reads: CASSPPQYQTLTGELFF. CDR3 DNA sequence: TGTGCCAGCAGCCCACCCCAATACCAGACATTAACCGGGGAGCTGTTTTTT. Complete variable domain (other parts from reference TRBV5-6 and TRBJ2-2): DAGVTQSPTHLIKTRGQQVTLRCSPKSGHDTVSWYQQALGQGPQFIFQYYEEEERQRGNFPDRFSGHQFPNYSSELNVNALLLGDSALYLCASSPPQYQTLTGELFFGEGSRLTVL.

The chain links TRBV2 to TRBJ1-5, with TRBD1 as a possible D gene (5 bases). This CDR3 region has 14 residues. From germline, CDR1 is SNHLY and CDR2 FYNNEI. The V end was cut by 1 base, the J end by 4 bases, with 8 bases between. CDR3 nucleotides: TGTGCCAGCAGTGAAGGTTGGGGGAATCAGCCCCAGCATTTT. Its protein product is CASSEGWGNQPQHF.

V gene TRBV5-4 combines with J gene TRBJ1-5; 7 bases fit TRBD1. Germline-derived CDR1 and CDR2 are SGHNT and YYREEE (reference sequence). V shed 0 bases, J shed 5 bases, and the junction held 2 bases outside the gene matches. The CDR3 extends over 14 amino acids. Written as DNA, the CDR3 is TGTGCCAGCAGCTTGGGACAGGGCGATCAGCCCCAGCATTTT. As protein: CASSLGQGDQPQHF.

This clone was detected only a few times. The chain has TRBV7-9 and TRBJ2-1; D not resolved. The CDR3 sequence is 12 residues long. Germline V lookup: CDR1 SEHNR, CDR2 FQNEAQ (reference sequence). V was cut by 2 bases and J by 6 bases, with 5 bases left in between. The CDR3 DNA reads as TGTGCCAGCAGCTTATCAGCCAATGAGCAGTTCTTC. It encodes CASSLSANEQFF.

The V and J genes are TRBV5-4 and TRBJ2-1; D remains unclear. The CDR3 length is 11 residues. V gave up 4 bases and J gave up 9 bases, with 8 bases separating them. CDR1 SGHNT and CDR2 YYREEE come from the germline V gene (reference sequence). The CDR3 is CASSRLGEQFF. The CDR3 DNA reads TGTGCCAGCAGCAGGCTGGGTGAGCAGTTCTTC.

The rearrangement links TRBV11-2 to TRBJ1-1; D perhaps matches TRBD1 (5 bases). The CDR3 covers 14 residues. With 2 bases removed from V and 0 bases from J, the gap between germline ends came to 7 bases. CDR1 is SGHAT, CDR2 FQNNGV, per germline. The CDR3 here is CASSLTGMNTEAFF. DNA of the CDR3: TGTGCCAGCAGCTTAACAGGAATGAACACTGAAGCTTTCTTT. The whole variable domain, filled in from reference TRBV11-2 and TRBJ1-1, reads EAGVAQSPRYKIIEKRQSVAFWCNPISGHATLYWYQQILGQGPKLLIQFQNNGVVDDSQLPKDRFSAERLKGVDSTLKIQPAKLEDSAVYLCASSLTGMNTEAFFGQGTRLTVV.

The chain employs TRBV21-1 and TRBJ2-4. TRBV21-1 corresponds to a pseudogene. The CDR3 loop spans 17 amino acids. DNA for the CDR3: TGTGCCAGCAGCAAAAGGAAAGGGGGGCTAGCCAAAAACATTCAGTACTTC. Its translation: CASSKRKGGLAKNIQYF.

The chain is built from TRBV6-1 and TRBJ2-7; TRBD2 might be the D (7 bases). In germline, CDR1 is MNHNS, CDR2 SASEGT. Trimming took 4 bases from V and 6 from J, leaving 22 bases between them. CDR3 length: 16 residues. DNA for the CDR3: TGTGCCAGCAGTGCTCAAGGGGGGGCCCCCCGGGGCGAGCAGTACTTC. Translation: CASSAQGGAPRGEQYF.

The sample holds one count of this clone. This chain joins TRBV19 and TRBJ1-5; D is perhaps TRBD1 (6 bases). The germline CDR1 and CDR2 sequences are LNHDA and SQIVND (reference sequence). Trimming took off 5 bases at V and 6 bases at J, with 17 bases between the two ends. CDR3 length: 15 amino acids. CDR3 amino acids: CASSPPGAGGQPQHF. As DNA, the CDR3 is TGTGCCAGTAGTCCGCCAGGGGCAGGTGGTCAGCCCCAGCATTTT.

The chain carries TRBV9 and TRBJ1-1; no clear D. Trimming pared 3 bases from V and 7 bases from J, leaving 16 bases between. The CDR3 is 14 residues long. From germline, CDR1 is SGDLS and CDR2 YYNGEE. The CDR3 protein is CASSGRTKGGEAFF. CDR3 sequence (DNA): TGTGCCAGCAGCGGCAGGACGAAAGGTGGTGAAGCTTTCTTT. The full variable domain, rest sourced from reference TRBV9 and TRBJ1-1, is DSGVTQTPKHLITATGQRVTLRCSPRSGDLSVYWYQQSLDQGLQFLIQYYNGEERAKGNILERFSAQQFPDLHSELNLSSLELGDSALYFCASSGRTKGGEAFFGQGTRLTVV.

A single count supports this clone. This chain uses TRBV5-6 with TRBJ1-6; TRBD1 matches 7 bases. From germline, CDR1 is SGHDT and CDR2 YYEEEE. The CDR3 contains 15 residues. The V segment lost 5 bases and the J segment 0 bases; nucleotides outside the gene matches: 2. The CDR3 DNA reads as TGTGCCAGCAGTGGACAGGTCTCCTATAATTCACCCCTCCACTTT. This sequence encodes CASSGQVSYNSPLHF.

The V and J genes are TRBV7-8 and TRBJ1-1, with TRBD1 as a possible D gene (6 bases). This CDR3 spans 14 amino acids. From germline, CDR1 is SGHVS and CDR2 FQNEAQ. Trimming took 1 base from V and 4 from J, leaving 10 bases between them. CDR3 sequence reads: CASSLDRVATEAFF. DNA for the CDR3: TGTGCCAGCAGCTTAGACAGGGTTGCCACTGAAGCTTTCTTT.

The genes are TRBV29-1 and TRBJ2-3, with D perhaps matching TRBD2 (7 bases). The CDR3 consists of 13 residues. Germline CDR1 SQVTM, CDR2 ANQGSEA. The germline V and J ends were trimmed by 6 bases and 3 bases, with 13 bases remaining between them. This CDR3 reads CSVRRGGTDTQYF. CDR3 nucleotide sequence: TGCAGCGTGCGAAGGGGGGGGACAGATACGCAGTATTTT.

The V and J genes are TRBV28 and TRBJ1-1; D perhaps matches TRBD1 (5 bases). V lost 4 bases, J lost 4 bases, and 16 bases lay in between. This CDR3 region has 15 residues. Per germline, CDR1 MDHEN and CDR2 SYDVKM. In DNA form, the CDR3 reads TGTGCCAGCAGTTCCCCATTCCGGGGGGGCACTGAAGCTTTCTTT. Its translation: CASSSPFRGGTEAFF.

The sample holds a few counts of this clone. The chain combines TRBV5-1 with TRBJ1-1; 9 positions agree with TRBD1. The CDR3 is 16 amino acids. The germline V gene has CDR1 SGHRS and CDR2 YFSETQ. The trim removed 1 base at V and 1 base at J, leaving 5 bases unmatched. The CDR3 nucleotides read TGCGCCAGCAGCTTGAGTACAGGGGGCTCGAACACTGAAGCTTTCTTT. It specifies CASSLSTGGSNTEAFF.

This clone came up a few times. This chain connects TRBV18 to TRBJ2-3, with TRBD2 matching over 8 bases. The trim removed 2 bases at V and 2 bases at J, leaving 9 bases unmatched. Per the germline V gene, CDR1 is KGHSH and CDR2 is LQKENI. CDR3 size: 17 residues. DNA of the CDR3: TGTGCCAGCTCACCATATCCAGCGGGGGCTCTCACAGATACGCAGTATTTT. The encoded protein is CASSPYPAGALTDTQYF.

The chain combines TRBV5-4 with TRBJ2-3, with 9 bases lining up with TRBD2. Germline CDR1 reads SGHNT; CDR2 reads YYREEE (reference sequence). Unmatched junction bases numbered 4, after V lost 1 base and J lost 1 base. The CDR3 totals 16 residues. CDR3 amino acids: CASSLRLAGRTDTQYF. The CDR3 nucleotides read TGTGCCAGCAGCTTGAGGCTAGCGGGGCGCACAGATACGCAGTATTTT. The whole variable domain, filled in from reference TRBV5-4 and TRBJ2-3, reads ETGVTQSPTHLIKTRGQQVTLRCSSQSGHNTVSWYQQALGQGPQFIFQYYREEENGRGNFPPRFSGLQFPNYSSELNVNALELDDSALYLCASSLRLAGRTDTQYFGPGTRLTVL.

Turning to this clone: Since a much larger clone is just one base distant, this may be a read error. The chain employs TRBV3-1 (or the pseudogene TRBV3-2) and TRBJ2-3, with D possibly matching TRBD2 (5 bases). The CDR3 consists of 11 residues. Germline CDR1 and CDR2: LGHDT and YNNKEL (reference sequence). Trimming left V 4 bases short and J 6 bases short, with 5 bases between. The CDR3 loop is CASSPGDTQYF. CDR3 nucleotides: TGTGCCAGCAGCCCGGGGGATACGCAGTATTTT.

This clone occurred once. CDR3 sequence (DNA): TGTGCCAGCAGTTATGGGGCTAGCACAGATACGCAGTATTTT. Translated, it gives CASSYGASTDTQYF. The chain employs TRBV6-6 and TRBJ2-3, with D possibly being TRBD1 (5 bases). Germline V gives CDR1 MNHNY, CDR2 SVGAGI (reference sequence). Trimming stripped 3 bases from V and 0 bases from J, with 7 bases between. There are 14 residues in the CDR3.

The chain uses TRBV27 and TRBJ1-2; no clear D gene. Germline values: CDR1 MNHEY, CDR2 SMNVEV (reference sequence). This CDR3 spans 14 amino acids. The germline V and J ends were trimmed by 4 bases and 7 bases, with 16 bases remaining between them. The CDR3 coding sequence is TGTGCCAGCAGTTCTCAGGCCCGGGTGGGTGGCTACACCTTC. This sequence encodes CASSSQARVGGYTF.

The V and J genes are TRBV5-1 and TRBJ2-1; weak D call: TRBD1 (6 bases). The CDR3 is made up of 15 amino acids. The V end was cut by 0 bases, the J end by 3 bases, with 10 bases between. Per germline, CDR1 SGHRS and CDR2 YFSETQ. The CDR3 sequence is CASSLAQGSYNEQFF. The CDR3 DNA reads TGCGCCAGCAGCTTGGCCCAGGGGAGCTACAATGAGCAGTTCTTC.